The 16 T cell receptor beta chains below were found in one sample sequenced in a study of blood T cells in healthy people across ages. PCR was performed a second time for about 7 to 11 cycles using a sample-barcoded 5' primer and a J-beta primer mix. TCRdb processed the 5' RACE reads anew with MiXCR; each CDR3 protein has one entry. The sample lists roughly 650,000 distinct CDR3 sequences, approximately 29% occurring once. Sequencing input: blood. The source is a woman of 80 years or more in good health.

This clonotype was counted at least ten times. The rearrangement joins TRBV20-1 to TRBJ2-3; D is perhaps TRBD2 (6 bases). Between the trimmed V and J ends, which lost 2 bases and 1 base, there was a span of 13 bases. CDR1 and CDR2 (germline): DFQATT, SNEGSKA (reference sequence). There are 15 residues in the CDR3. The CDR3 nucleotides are TGCAGTGCTAGAAGGTGGGGGGAGGGCACAGATACGCAGTATTTT. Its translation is CSARRWGEGTDTQYF.

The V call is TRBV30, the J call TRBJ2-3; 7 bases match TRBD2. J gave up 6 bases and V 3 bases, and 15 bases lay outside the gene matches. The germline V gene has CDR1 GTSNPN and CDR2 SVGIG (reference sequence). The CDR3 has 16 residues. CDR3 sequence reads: CAWSGGTTSVSDTQYF. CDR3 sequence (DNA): TGTGCCTGGAGCGGGGGGACGACATCGGTTTCCGATACGCAGTATTTT.

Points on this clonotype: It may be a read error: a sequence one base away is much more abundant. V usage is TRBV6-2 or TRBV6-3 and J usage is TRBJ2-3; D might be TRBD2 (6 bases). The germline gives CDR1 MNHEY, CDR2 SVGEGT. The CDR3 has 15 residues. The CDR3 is CTSSYYGGSTDTQYF. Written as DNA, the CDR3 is TGTACCAGCAGTTACTATGGGGGGAGCACAGATACGCAGTATTTT.

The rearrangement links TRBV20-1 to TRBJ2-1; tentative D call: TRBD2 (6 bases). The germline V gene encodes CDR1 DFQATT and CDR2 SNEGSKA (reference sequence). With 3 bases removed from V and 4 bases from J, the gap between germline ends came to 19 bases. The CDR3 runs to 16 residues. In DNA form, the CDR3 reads TGCAGTGCTAGTCGCCTTCGTCCGGGACTTTACAATGAGCAGTTCTTC. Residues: CSASRLRPGLYNEQFF.

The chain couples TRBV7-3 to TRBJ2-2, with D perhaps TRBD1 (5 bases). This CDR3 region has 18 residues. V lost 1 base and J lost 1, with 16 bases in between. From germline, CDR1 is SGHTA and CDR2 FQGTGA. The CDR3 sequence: CASSLRPIAGWNTGELFF. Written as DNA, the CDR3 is TGTGCCAGCAGCTTAAGGCCCATAGCAGGGTGGAACACCGGGGAGCTGTTTTTT.

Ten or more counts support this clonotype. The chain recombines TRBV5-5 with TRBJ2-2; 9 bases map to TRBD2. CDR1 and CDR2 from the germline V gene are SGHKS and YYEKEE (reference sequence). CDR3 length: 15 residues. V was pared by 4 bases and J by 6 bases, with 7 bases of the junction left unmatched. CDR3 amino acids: CASSVGLAKAGELFF. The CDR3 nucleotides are TGTGCCAGCAGCGTAGGACTAGCGAAGGCCGGGGAGCTGTTTTTT.

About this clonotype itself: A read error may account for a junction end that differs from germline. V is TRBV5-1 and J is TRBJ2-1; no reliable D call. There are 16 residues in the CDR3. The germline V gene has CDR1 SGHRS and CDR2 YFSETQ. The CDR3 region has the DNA TGCGCCGGCAGCCTTGAGTCAGCAAGCTCCTACAATGAGCAGTTCTTC. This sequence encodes CAGSLESASSYNEQFF. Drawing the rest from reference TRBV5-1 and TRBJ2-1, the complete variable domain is KAGVTQTPRYLIKTRGQQVTLSCSPISGHRSVSWYQQTPGQGLQFLFEYFSETQRNKGNFPGRFSGRQFSNSRSEMNVSTLELGDSALYLCAGSLESASSYNEQFFGPGTRLTVL.

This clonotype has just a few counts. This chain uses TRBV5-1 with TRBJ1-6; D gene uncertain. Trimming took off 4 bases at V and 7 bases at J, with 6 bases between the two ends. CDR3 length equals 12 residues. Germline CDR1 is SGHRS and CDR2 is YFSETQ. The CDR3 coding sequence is TGCGCCAGCAGCCAGGCGAATTCACCCCTCCACTTT. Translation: CASSQANSPLHF.

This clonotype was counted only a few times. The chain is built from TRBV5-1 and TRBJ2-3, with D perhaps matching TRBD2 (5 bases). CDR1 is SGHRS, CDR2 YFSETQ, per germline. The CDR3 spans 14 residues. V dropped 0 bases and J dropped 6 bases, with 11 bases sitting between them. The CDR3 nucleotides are TGCGCCAGCAGCTTGGCCAGAGGGCTGGATACGCAGTATTTT. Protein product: CASSLARGLDTQYF.

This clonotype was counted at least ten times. CDR3 sequence (DNA): TGTGCCAGCAGTGAAGCGGAGGCAGGCTACACCTTC. It specifies CASSEAEAGYTF. The J gene is TRBJ1-2, the V gene TRBV2; D is undetermined. Germline values: CDR1 SNHLY, CDR2 FYNNEI. Trimming left V 0 bases short and J 8 bases short, with 7 bases between. The CDR3 is 12 residues long.

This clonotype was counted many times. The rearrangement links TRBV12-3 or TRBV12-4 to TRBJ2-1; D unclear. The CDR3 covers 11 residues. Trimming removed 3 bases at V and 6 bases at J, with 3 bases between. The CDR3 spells CASSLPNEQFF. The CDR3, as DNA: TGTGCCAGCAGTTTGCCCAATGAGCAGTTCTTC.

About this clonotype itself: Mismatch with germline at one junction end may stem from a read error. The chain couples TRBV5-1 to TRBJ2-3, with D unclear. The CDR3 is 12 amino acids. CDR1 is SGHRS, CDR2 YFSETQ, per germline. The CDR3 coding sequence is TGCGCCAGCAGCTTGGGGCTCAATACGCGGTATTTT. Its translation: CASSLGLNTRYF.

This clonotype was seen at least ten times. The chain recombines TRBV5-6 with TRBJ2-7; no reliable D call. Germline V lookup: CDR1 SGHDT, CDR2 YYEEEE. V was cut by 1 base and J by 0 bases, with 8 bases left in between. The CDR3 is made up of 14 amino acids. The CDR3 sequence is CASSLRRDSYEQYF. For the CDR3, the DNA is TGTGCCAGCAGCTTGCGACGTGACTCCTACGAGCAGTACTTC.

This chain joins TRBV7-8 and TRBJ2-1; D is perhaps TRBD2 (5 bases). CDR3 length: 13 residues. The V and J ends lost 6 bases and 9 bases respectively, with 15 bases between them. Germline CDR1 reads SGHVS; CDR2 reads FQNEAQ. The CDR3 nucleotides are TGTGCCAGCAGGCCGGGGAGCTCCGTTGAGCAGTTCTTC. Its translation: CASRPGSSVEQFF.

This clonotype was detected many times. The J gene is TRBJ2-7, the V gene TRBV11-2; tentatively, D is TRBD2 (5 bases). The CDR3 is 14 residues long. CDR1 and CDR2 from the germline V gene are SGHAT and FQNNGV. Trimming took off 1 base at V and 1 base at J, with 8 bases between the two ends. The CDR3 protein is CASSLGGKSYEQYF. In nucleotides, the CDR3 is TGTGCCAGCAGCTTAGGAGGGAAGTCCTACGAGCAGTACTTC.

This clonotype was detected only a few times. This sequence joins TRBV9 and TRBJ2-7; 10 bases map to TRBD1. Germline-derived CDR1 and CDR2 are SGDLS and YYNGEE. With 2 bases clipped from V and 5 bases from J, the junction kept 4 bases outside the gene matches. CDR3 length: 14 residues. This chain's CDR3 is CASSVLGQGDEQYF. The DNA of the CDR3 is TGTGCCAGCAGCGTCCTTGGACAGGGGGACGAGCAGTACTTC. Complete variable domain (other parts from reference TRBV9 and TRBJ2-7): DSGVTQTPKHLITATGQRVTLRCSPRSGDLSVYWYQQSLDQGLQFLIQYYNGEERAKGNILERFSAQQFPDLHSELNLSSLELGDSALYFCASSVLGQGDEQYFGPGTRLTVT.